This T cell receptor (beta chain) was observed in a study of cytomegalovirus exposure and HLA in healthy donors. Trimming cost V 5 bases and J 2 bases, with 9 bases left between them. CDR3 length equals 14 residues. Germline lookup yields CDR1 SGHNT and CDR2 YENEEA. This clone was seen just once. The primer mix had 60 Vbeta and 13 Jbeta primers. Using immunoSEQ multiplex PCR, the repertoire was profiled, and TCRdb retains in-frame clones only, with some absent. The sample has 200,000 to 250,000 clones, approximately 82% seen once. This sequence was found in a woman aged 40-49 years in good health and CMV-seronegative. The source material was PBMCs. The chain recombines TRBV11-3 with TRBJ1-4; D is ambiguous. The DNA for the CDR3 is TGTGCCAGCAGCGAGACAAGGACTAATGAAAAACTGTTTTTT. It codes for CASSETRTNEKLFF.